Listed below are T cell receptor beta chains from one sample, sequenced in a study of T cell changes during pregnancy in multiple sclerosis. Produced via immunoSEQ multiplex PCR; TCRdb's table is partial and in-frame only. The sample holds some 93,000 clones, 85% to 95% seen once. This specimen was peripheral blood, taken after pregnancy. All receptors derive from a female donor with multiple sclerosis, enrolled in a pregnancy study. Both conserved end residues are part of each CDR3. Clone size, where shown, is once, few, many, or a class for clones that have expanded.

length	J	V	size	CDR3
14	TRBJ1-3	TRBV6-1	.	CASSLGARGNTIYF
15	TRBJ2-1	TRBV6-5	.	CASSYAVGTYNEQFF
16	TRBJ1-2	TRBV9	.	CASSQRTGGLNYGYTF
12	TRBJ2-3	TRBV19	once	CASRLVGDTQYF
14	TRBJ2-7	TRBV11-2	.	CASSLEGRGVGQYF
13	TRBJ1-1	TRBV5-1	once	CASSLGGYAEAFF
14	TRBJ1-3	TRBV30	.	CAWNRQGLGNTIYF
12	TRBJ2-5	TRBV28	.	CASSRGAETQYF
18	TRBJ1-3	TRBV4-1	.	CASSPTGLGISRVDTIYF
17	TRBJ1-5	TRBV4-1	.	CASSQDDGQSFSQPQHF
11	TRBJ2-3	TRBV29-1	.	CSVARGDTQYF
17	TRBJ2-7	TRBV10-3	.	CAISPLAGGISSYEQYF